The 30 T cell receptor beta chains listed next were all sequenced from one sample in a study of shared clonotypes between healthy human individuals. Clones were sequenced by immunoSEQ multiplex PCR, and TCRdb holds only the in-frame ones, with some missing. The table includes around 1.5 million clones, 95% to 99% detected once. The source material was naive CD4+ T cells sorted from blood. The subset denotes: CD45RA+ positively selected. The receptor set was obtained from a man aged 25 to 45 in good health.

The chain joins TRBV6-1 to TRBJ2-7; possibly TRBD1 for D (6 bases). The CDR3 consists of 13 residues. Germline lookup yields CDR1 MNHNS and CDR2 SASEGT. V was clipped by 7 bases and J by 2 bases, with 12 bases between them. This CDR3 reads CASNRDIPYEQYF. CDR3 DNA sequence: TGTGCCAGCAACCGGGACATCCCCTACGAGCAGTACTTC.

This clone was recorded only once. Other DNA sequences in this sample translate to the same CDR3. DNA for the CDR3: TGTGCCAGCTCACTGGGACCACAAGAGACCCAGTACTTC. Its translation is CASSLGPQETQYF. The chain links TRBV18 to TRBJ2-5; D may be TRBD1 or TRBD2 (5 bases each). Per germline, CDR1 KGHSH and CDR2 LQKENI. This CDR3 has 13 residues. V was pared by 4 bases and J by 2 bases, with 8 bases between.

This chain connects TRBV2 to TRBJ1-1; TRBD1 agrees at 7 bases. CDR1 is SNHLY, CDR2 FYNNEI, per germline. V was clipped by 6 bases and J by 7 bases; unmatched bases: 8. CDR3 length: 13 amino acids. The CDR3 protein is CASSRQGWGEAFF. The DNA for the CDR3 is TGTGCCAGCAGCAGACAGGGCTGGGGTGAAGCTTTCTTT.

This sequence joins TRBV19 and TRBJ2-1, with a possible D match to TRBD1 (6 bases). CDR3 length: 15 residues. CDR1 is LNHDA, CDR2 SQIVND, per germline (reference sequence). The germline V and J ends were trimmed by 3 bases and 3 bases, with 12 bases remaining between them. CDR3 residues: CASSIPRGLYNEQFF. For the CDR3, the DNA is TGTGCCAGTAGTATTCCCAGGGGCCTCTACAATGAGCAGTTCTTC.

The V call is TRBV9, the J call TRBJ2-3, with 8 positions matching TRBD1. CDR1 is SGDLS and CDR2 is YYNGEE in the germline V gene. The V gene end was trimmed by 3 bases and the J gene end by 0 bases; junction bases not matched to a gene: 9. The CDR3 is 17 residues long. The CDR3 bases are TGTGCCAGCAGCGCAGTTCACAGGGGGACGAGCACAGATACGCAGTATTTT. Its protein is CASSAVHRGTSTDTQYF.

This clone has only one observation. The chain recombines TRBV21-1 with TRBJ2-7; the table's D call, TRBD2, was not checked against the DNA. TRBV21-1 is classified as a pseudogene. This CDR3 has 15 amino acids. The CDR3 sequence: CASSDRLAITYEQYF. CDR3 sequence (DNA): TGTGCCAGCAGCGATAGACTAGCGATTACCTACGAGCAGTACTTC.

The chain is built from TRBV14 and TRBJ2-1; D is unresolved. The CDR3 has 13 residues. V shed 1 base and J shed 9 bases, with 10 bases lying between them. The germline gives CDR1 SGHDN, CDR2 FVKESK. This CDR3 is CASSQVTSGEQFF. The CDR3, as DNA: TGTGCCAGCAGCCAAGTTACGAGTGGTGAGCAGTTCTTC.

The chain joins TRBV10-3 to TRBJ2-1; D call uncertain. This CDR3 spans 11 amino acids. Per germline, CDR1 ENHRY and CDR2 SYGVKD. V was clipped by 2 bases and J by 8 bases, with 4 bases between them. The DNA of the CDR3 is TGTGCCATCAGTGAGGCCGATGAGCAGTTCTTC. Its protein is CAISEADEQFF.

This chain links TRBV7-2 with TRBJ1-2; D remains unclear. The germline V gene has CDR1 SGHTA and CDR2 FQGNSA. With 2 bases removed from V and 7 bases from J, the gap between germline ends came to 20 bases. The CDR3 length is 16 residues. The CDR3 protein is CASSLSLDKTPGGYTF. CDR3 bases: TGTGCCAGCAGCTTAAGTTTAGACAAGACTCCAGGTGGCTACACCTTC.

In this sample, this clone turned up once. CDR3 DNA sequence: TGTGCCAGCAGTCCTCGGGGCGGGAGAGTGAGTGAGCAGTTCTTC. Amino acid sequence: CASSPRGGRVSEQFF. V and J are TRBV6-6 and TRBJ2-1; 7 bases align to TRBD2. J lost 9 bases, V lost 5 bases, and 13 bases had no gene match. The CDR3 has 15 residues. CDR1 is MNHNY and CDR2 is SVGAGI in the germline V gene (reference sequence).

The CDR3 DNA follows: TGTGCCAGCAGTGATACAGGGGGCTCCTACAATGAGCAGTTCTTC. It translates to CASSDTGGSYNEQFF. The chain couples TRBV6-1 to TRBJ2-1; 8 nucleotides line up with TRBD1. The CDR3 spans 15 residues. In germline, CDR1 is MNHNS, CDR2 SASEGT. V lost 3 bases and J lost 0; bases outside the gene matches: 1.

The rearrangement links TRBV4-1 to TRBJ2-7; D not certain. Trimming took off 0 bases at V and 4 bases at J, with 10 bases between the two ends. The germline CDR1 and CDR2 sequences are MGHRA and YSYEKL. This CDR3 comprises 14 residues. The CDR3 DNA follows: TGCGCCAGCAGCCAAGATGCCAACTCTTACGAGCAGTACTTC. The encoded protein is CASSQDANSYEQYF.

The gene calls are TRBV7-7 and TRBJ2-2, with 9 bases fitting TRBD2. The length of the CDR3 is 16 residues. The trim removed 3 bases at V and 4 bases at J, leaving 6 bases unmatched. CDR1 and CDR2 (germline): SSHAT, FNYEAQ (reference sequence). CDR3 amino acids: CASSFLAGLGTGELFF. CDR3 coding DNA: TGTGCCAGCAGCTTTCTAGCGGGGTTAGGCACCGGGGAGCTGTTTTTT.

The chain employs TRBV9 and TRBJ2-3; no firm D call. The CDR3 is 14 residues long. CDR1 and CDR2 (germline): SGDLS, YYNGEE. The V end was cut by 3 bases, the J end by 0 bases, with 8 bases between. The CDR3 DNA is TGTGCCAGCAGCGCGACGGTTAGCACAGATACGCAGTATTTT. Protein sequence: CASSATVSTDTQYF.

Remarks on this clone: This specimen includes other DNA sequences encoding the same CDR3. The chain employs TRBV29-1 and TRBJ2-3; possible D gene TRBD2, 5 bases. The CDR3 is made up of 13 amino acids. The germline gives CDR1 SQVTM, CDR2 ANQGSEA. Trimming left V 4 bases short and J 2 bases short, with 10 bases between. The CDR3 region has the DNA TGCAGCGTTGGAGGGAGACTCACAGATACGCAGTATTTT. This translates into CSVGGRLTDTQYF.

The chain combines TRBV18 with TRBJ2-6; 8 positions agree with TRBD2. There are 17 residues in the CDR3. V shed 1 base, J shed 1 base, and the junction held 3 bases outside the gene matches. Per germline, CDR1 KGHSH and CDR2 LQKENI. CDR3 loop: CASSPLAGGSGANVLTF. The CDR3 nucleotides read TGTGCCAGCTCACCACTCGCGGGGGGTTCTGGGGCCAACGTCCTGACTTTC. Using reference TRBV18 and TRBJ2-6 for the parts outside the CDR3, the full variable domain is NAGVMQNPRHLVRRRGQEARLRCSPMKGHSHVYWYRQLPEEGLKFMVYLQKENIIDESGMPKERFSAEFPKEGPSILRIQQVVRGDSAAYFCASSPLAGGSGANVLTFGAGSRLTVL.

The chain is built from TRBV6-5 and TRBJ2-7; D call uncertain. Trimming took 0 bases from V and 3 from J, leaving 9 bases between them. There are 14 residues in the CDR3. Germline CDR1 MNHEY, CDR2 SVGAGI. CDR3 region: CASSYSIQLYEQYF. CDR3 bases: TGTGCCAGCAGTTACTCGATACAGCTCTACGAGCAGTACTTC.

V is TRBV29-1 and J is TRBJ2-7; TRBD2 matches at 12 bases. V trimming: 5 bases; J trimming: 6 bases; junction bases outside the gene matches: 2. Germline CDR1 is SQVTM and CDR2 is ANQGSEA. The CDR3 has 12 residues. CDR3: CSVPGLAGEQYF. The CDR3 DNA reads TGCAGCGTTCCGGGACTAGCGGGCGAGCAGTACTTC.

The chain uses TRBV7-8 and TRBJ2-7; tentatively, D is TRBD1 or TRBD2 (6 bases each). Germline loops: CDR1 SGHVS, CDR2 FQNEAQ. V lost 3 bases and J lost 11, with 17 bases in between. The CDR3 loop spans 13 amino acids. CDR3: CASSLTGGDSEYF. In DNA, the CDR3 is TGTGCCAGCAGCTTGACAGGTGGGGACTCGGAGTACTTC. Drawing the rest from reference TRBV7-8 and TRBJ2-7, the complete variable domain is GAGVSQSPRYKVAKRGQDVALRCDPISGHVSLFWYQQALGQGPEFLTYFQNEAQLDKSGLPSDRFFAERPEGSVSTLKIQRTQQEDSAVYLCASSLTGGDSEYFGPGTRLTVT.

V gene TRBV27 combines with J gene TRBJ2-7; TRBD1 aligns across 10 bases. The V segment lost 0 bases and the J segment 2 bases; nucleotides outside the gene matches: 4. This CDR3 is 16 amino acids long. The germline gives CDR1 MNHEY, CDR2 SMNVEV (reference sequence). CDR3 sequence reads: CASSLSTGGPTYEQYF. CDR3 coding DNA: TGTGCCAGCAGTTTATCGACAGGGGGCCCAACCTACGAGCAGTACTTC.

This clone was counted once. This chain uses TRBV7-9 with TRBJ2-3; D remains ambiguous. The CDR3 extends over 12 amino acids. CDR1 and CDR2 from the germline V gene are SEHNR and FQNEAQ (reference sequence). The V end was cut by 5 bases, the J end by 3 bases, with 6 bases between. The CDR3 bases are TGTGCCAGCAGCGTGGGAACAGATACGCAGTATTTT. Its translation is CASSVGTDTQYF.

The chain carries TRBV6-1 and TRBJ2-7, with D unresolved. This CDR3 contains 14 residues. CDR1 is MNHNS and CDR2 is SASEGT in the germline V gene. Trimming cost V 4 bases and J 3 bases, with 13 bases left between them. CDR3 in DNA: TGTGCCAGCAGTGTGGTTCCACAGAACTACGAGCAGTACTTC. It codes for CASSVVPQNYEQYF.

The rearrangement uses TRBV5-4 and TRBJ2-7; tentatively, D is TRBD1 (6 bases). The length of the CDR3 is 14 residues. V shed 4 bases and J shed 2 bases, with 13 bases lying between them. The germline gives CDR1 SGHNT, CDR2 YYREEE (reference sequence). The CDR3 protein is CASSPGQTTYEQYF. The CDR3 nucleotides are TGTGCCAGCAGCCCGGGACAAACGACCTACGAGCAGTACTTC.

Points on this clone: One end of the junction varies from germline; a read error may be responsible. This sequence joins TRBV5-1 and TRBJ2-1; D perhaps matches TRBD2 (6 bases). Germline V gene lookup returns CDR1 SGHRS and CDR2 YFSETQ. CDR3 length: 15 amino acids. In DNA, the CDR3 is TGCGCCAGCAGCTTGGTAGGGGACTCCTACAATGAGCGGTTCTTC. Encoded protein: CASSLVGDSYNERFF.

The chain uses TRBV5-1 and TRBJ2-7; 7 bases are shared with TRBD2. The CDR3 runs 13 residues. Trimming at V came to 2 bases and at J to 6 bases, leaving 5 bases not matched to a gene. Germline V gene sequence: CDR1 SGHRS, CDR2 YFSETQ. The CDR3 loop is CASSFSIAGEQYF. Here the CDR3 DNA reads TGCGCCAGCAGCTTCTCCATAGCGGGCGAGCAGTACTTC.

The chain employs TRBV2 and TRBJ1-2, with TRBD1 identical over 7 bases. V shed 10 bases and J 6 bases; nucleotides not matched to a gene: 11. Germline V gene data show CDR1 as SNHLY and CDR2 as FYNNEI. The CDR3 length is 13 residues. CDR3 sequence: CATRTDREDGYTF. CDR3 DNA: TGTGCCACCCGAACCGACAGGGAGGATGGCTACACCTTC. The variable domain in full, with the rest retrieved from reference TRBV2 and TRBJ1-2, is EPEVTQTPSHQVTQMGQEVILRCVPISNHLYFYWYRQILGQKVEFLVSFYNNEISEKSEIFDDQFSVERPDGSNFTLKIRSTKLEDSAMYFCATRTDREDGYTFGSGTRLTVV.

The rearrangement links TRBV19 to TRBJ1-2; D call uncertain. The germline CDR1 and CDR2 sequences are LNHDA and SQIVND (reference sequence). CDR3 size: 13 residues. V lost 0 bases to trimming and J lost 8 bases, with 10 bases between them. CDR3 in amino acids: CASSIDPKRGYTF. In nucleotides, the CDR3 is TGTGCCAGTAGTATAGATCCAAAGCGGGGCTACACCTTC. Supplemented by reference TRBV19 and TRBJ1-2, the full variable domain reads DGGITQSPKYLFRKEGQNVTLSCEQNLNHDAMYWYRQDPGQGLRLIYYSQIVNDFQKGDIAEGYSVSREKKESFPLTVTSAQKNPTAFYLCASSIDPKRGYTFGSGTRLTVV.

V and J are TRBV7-2 and TRBJ2-1; the match to TRBD2 covers 13 bases. J was trimmed by 11 bases and V by 5 bases; bases with no gene match: 15. CDR3 length: 17 amino acids. Per germline, CDR1 SGHTA and CDR2 FQGNSA. The CDR3 reads CASSPLAGTSGKIKQFF. DNA for the CDR3: TGTGCCAGCAGCCCCCTCGCCGGGACTAGCGGGAAAATTAAGCAGTTCTTC.

The chain combines TRBV28 with TRBJ1-5, with TRBD1 matching over 8 bases. J lost 7 bases, V lost 6 bases, and 5 bases had no gene match. Germline V gene data show CDR1 as MDHEN and CDR2 as SYDVKM. CDR3 length: 13 residues. The CDR3 spells CASSLTGVQPQHF. The CDR3 DNA reads as TGTGCCAGCAGCCTGACAGGGGTCCAGCCCCAGCATTTT. Filled out from reference TRBV28 and TRBJ1-5, the complete variable domain reads DVKVTQSSRYLVKRTGEKVFLECVQDMDHENMFWYRQDPGLGLRLIYFSYDVKMKEKGDIPEGYSVSREKKERFSLILESASTNQTSMYLCASSLTGVQPQHFGDGTRLSIL.

The V call is TRBV5-5, the J call TRBJ2-3; 7 bases map to TRBD1. CDR1 is SGHKS and CDR2 is YYEKEE in the germline V gene (reference sequence). This CDR3 spans 14 amino acids. The junction had 3 bases not matched to a gene; V was cut back by 1 base and J by 4 bases. CDR3 coding DNA: TGTGCCAGCAGCTTGATAAGGGGGCCAGATACGCAGTATTTT. Translation gives CASSLIRGPDTQYF.